Sequencing of this T cell receptor beta chain was carried out in a study of blood T cell repertoires in COVID-19. Sequencing was performed with immunoSEQ multiplex PCR; in TCRdb, only in-frame clones are kept and a portion is missing. Counted here are more than 45,000 clones, about 90% occurring once; the ten biggest clones make up around 3.1%. The germline V and J ends were trimmed by 4 bases and 7 bases, with 16 bases remaining between them. From germline, CDR1 is MNHEY and CDR2 SVGAGI. The CDR3 is 14 amino acids. The sequencing input was peripheral blood. The source of this sequence is a human donor in a cohort sampled during active COVID-19. The V and J genes are TRBV6-5 and TRBJ1-2, with D perhaps matching TRBD1 (6 bases). The CDR3 DNA is TGTGCCAGCAGTTCCGGTGAGGGGGTAGTTGGCTACACCTTC. This codes for CASSSGEGVVGYTF.